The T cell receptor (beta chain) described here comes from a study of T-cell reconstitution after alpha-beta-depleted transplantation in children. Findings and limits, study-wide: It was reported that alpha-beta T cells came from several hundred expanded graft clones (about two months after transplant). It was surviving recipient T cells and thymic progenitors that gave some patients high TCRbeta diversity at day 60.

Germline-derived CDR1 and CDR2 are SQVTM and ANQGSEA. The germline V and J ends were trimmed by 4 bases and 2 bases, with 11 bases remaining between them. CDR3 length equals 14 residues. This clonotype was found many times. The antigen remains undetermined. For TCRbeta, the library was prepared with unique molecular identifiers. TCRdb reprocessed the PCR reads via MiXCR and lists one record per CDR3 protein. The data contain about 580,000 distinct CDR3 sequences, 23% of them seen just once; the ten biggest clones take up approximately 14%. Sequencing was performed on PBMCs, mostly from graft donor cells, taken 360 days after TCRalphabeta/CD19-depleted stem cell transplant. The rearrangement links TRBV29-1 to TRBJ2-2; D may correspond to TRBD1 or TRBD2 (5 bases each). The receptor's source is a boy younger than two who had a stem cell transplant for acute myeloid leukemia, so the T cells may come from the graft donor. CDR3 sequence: CSVGRTTNTGELFF. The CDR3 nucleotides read TGCAGCGTTGGGAGGACAACCAACACCGGGGAGCTGTTTTTT.